The entry that follows covers one T cell receptor (beta chain) sequence. Its target is not known. The data originate from a study of cytomegalovirus exposure and HLA in healthy donors. Across the study: Early released data comprised 80 million to 90 million unique TCRs from HLA-typed donors. General study findings and limits: Most of the TCR beta V segments (in an earlier analysis) were productive either about 90% or about 30% of the time. A further, later analysis showed that HLA-associated TCR beta chains (compared with equally common others) were more clonally expanded.

Each donor was nominally healthy when sampled (though unrecorded immune exposures were likely). PCR involved 60 Vbeta and 13 Jbeta primers. Only in-frame clones appear in the TCRdb table, and some are missing; sequencing was by immunoSEQ multiplex PCR. The repertoire holds approximately 160,000 clones, with roughly 79% as singletons. The CDR3 is 18 amino acids. Germline V gene sequence: CDR1 SGHRS, CDR2 YFSETQ. Germline trimming cut 4 bases from V and 0 bases from J; bases unmatched to any gene: 7. This TCR was recovered from a man younger than 35 in good health and CMV-seropositive. Sequencing was performed on PBMCs. This chain links TRBV5-1 with TRBJ2-6, with 10 bases that match TRBD1. CDR3 sequence reads: CASSRWDRGHSGANVLTF. In DNA, the CDR3 is TGCGCCAGCAGCAGGTGGGACAGGGGTCACTCTGGGGCCAACGTCCTGACTTTC. The full variable domain, in which reference TRBV5-1 and TRBJ2-6 provide the parts outside the CDR3, is KAGVTQTPRYLIKTRGQQVTLSCSPISGHRSVSWYQQTPGQGLQFLFEYFSETQRNKGNFPGRFSGRQFSNSRSEMNVSTLELGDSALYLCASSRWDRGHSGANVLTFGAGSRLTVL.